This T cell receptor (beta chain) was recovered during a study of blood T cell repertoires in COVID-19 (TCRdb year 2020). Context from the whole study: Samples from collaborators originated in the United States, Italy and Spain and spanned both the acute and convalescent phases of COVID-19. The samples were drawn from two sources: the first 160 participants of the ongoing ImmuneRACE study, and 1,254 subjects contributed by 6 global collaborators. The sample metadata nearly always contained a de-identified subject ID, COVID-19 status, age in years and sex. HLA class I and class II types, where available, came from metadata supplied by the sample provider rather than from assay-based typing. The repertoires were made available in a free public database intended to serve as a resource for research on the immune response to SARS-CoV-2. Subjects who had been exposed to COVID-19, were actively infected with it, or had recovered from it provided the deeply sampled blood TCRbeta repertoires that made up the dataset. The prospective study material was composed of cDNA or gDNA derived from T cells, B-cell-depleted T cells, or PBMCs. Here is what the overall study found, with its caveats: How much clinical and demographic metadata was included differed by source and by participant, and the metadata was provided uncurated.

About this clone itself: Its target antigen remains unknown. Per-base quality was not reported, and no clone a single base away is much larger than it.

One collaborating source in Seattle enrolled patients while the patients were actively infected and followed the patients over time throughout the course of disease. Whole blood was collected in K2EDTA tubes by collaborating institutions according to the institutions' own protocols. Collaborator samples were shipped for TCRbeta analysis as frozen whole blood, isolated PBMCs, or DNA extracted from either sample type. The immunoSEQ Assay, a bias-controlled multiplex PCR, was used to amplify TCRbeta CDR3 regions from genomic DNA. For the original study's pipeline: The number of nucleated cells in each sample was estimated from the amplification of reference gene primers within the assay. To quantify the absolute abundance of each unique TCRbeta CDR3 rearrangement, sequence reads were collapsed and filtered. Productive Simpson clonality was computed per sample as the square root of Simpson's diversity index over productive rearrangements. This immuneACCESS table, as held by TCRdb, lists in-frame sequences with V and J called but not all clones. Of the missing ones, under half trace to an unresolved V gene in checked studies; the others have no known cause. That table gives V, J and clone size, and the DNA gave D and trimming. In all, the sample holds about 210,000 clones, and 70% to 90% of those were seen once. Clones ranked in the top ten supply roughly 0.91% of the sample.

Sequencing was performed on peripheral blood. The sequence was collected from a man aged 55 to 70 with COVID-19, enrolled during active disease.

The CDR3 corresponds to CASSIGDRFAAGGYTF. The nucleotide sequence reads as follows: TGTGCCAGTAGTATCGGGGACAGATTTGCTGCAGGAGGCTACACCTTC. This chain joins TRBV19 to TRBJ1-2, and 7 junction bases match TRBD1. From a lookup of the germline V gene (reference sequence), CDR1 and CDR2 are LNHDA and SQIVND. Inclusive of the bounding cysteine and phenylalanine, the CDR3 is 16 residues long. Just the 48-base CDR3 DNA is kept, in frame starting at base 1. Germline trimming: 3 bases from V, 8 bases from J; junction bases outside gene matches: 15.